Listed here are 23 T cell receptor beta chains from one sample, sequenced in a study of blood T cell repertoires in COVID-19. Sequencing was performed with immunoSEQ multiplex PCR; in TCRdb, only in-frame clones are kept and a portion is missing. Here the sample spans roughly 110,000 clones, 80% to 90% being singletons. Material for sequencing was peripheral blood. The receptors derive from a man in his forties with acute or convalescent COVID-19.

The gene calls are TRBV27 and TRBJ1-5, with D maybe TRBD1 (6 bases). CDR1 is MNHEY and CDR2 is SMNVEV in the germline V gene (reference sequence). The CDR3 is 16 amino acids. Trimming cost V 1 base and J 3 bases, with 13 bases left between them. CDR3 in amino acids: CASSLFRGADNQPQHF. Written as DNA, the CDR3 is TGTGCCAGCAGTTTATTCCGGGGGGCGGACAATCAGCCCCAGCATTTT.

The chain employs TRBV5-1 and TRBJ2-1, with D maybe TRBD1 (6 bases). Germline assignment: CDR1 SGHRS and CDR2 YFSETQ. The CDR3 contains 13 residues. Trimming removed 4 bases from V and 9 bases from J, with 14 bases in between. CDR3 nucleotide sequence: TGCGCCAGCAGCGTTCTCAGGGGAACTGAGCAGTTCTTC. As protein: CASSVLRGTEQFF.

The V and J genes are TRBV12-5 and TRBJ1-2; a weak D match, TRBD1 (6 bases). The CDR3 length is 14 residues. Between the trimmed V and J ends, which lost 3 bases and 7 bases, there was a span of 15 bases. Germline CDR1 LGHNT, CDR2 FRNRAP. The CDR3 bases are TGTGCTAGTGGTTTACAGGGAGGGTTGGGTGGCTACACCTTC. Residues: CASGLQGGLGGYTF.

The CDR3 region is CASSVYRGDNQPQHF. CDR3 sequence (DNA): TGTGCCAGCAGCGTCTACAGGGGGGACAATCAGCCCCAGCATTTT. The chain uses TRBV7-2 and TRBJ1-5, with 8 bases identical to TRBD1. Germline values: CDR1 SGHTA, CDR2 FQGNSA. This CDR3 is built from 15 residues. Trimming took 5 bases from V and 3 from J; bases not matched to a gene: 6.

This sequence joins TRBV5-4 and TRBJ2-5; weak D call: TRBD2 (6 bases). The CDR3 runs 14 residues. The germline V gene encodes CDR1 SGHNT and CDR2 YYREEE (reference sequence). Trimming took 0 bases from V and 5 from J, leaving 11 bases between them. CDR3 amino acids: CASSLGGIHETQYF. For the CDR3, the DNA is TGTGCCAGCAGCTTGGGCGGGATTCATGAGACCCAGTACTTC.

This clone has just a few counts. This chain connects TRBV2 to TRBJ1-3; D gene ambiguous. This CDR3 contains 16 residues. CDR1 SNHLY and CDR2 FYNNEI come from the germline V gene. Trimming took off 1 base at V and 0 bases at J, with 10 bases between the two ends. The CDR3 region is CASSEGLLASGNTIYF. The CDR3 DNA is TGTGCCAGCAGTGAAGGACTTCTCGCCTCTGGAAACACCATATATTTT.

The rearrangement uses TRBV24-1 and TRBJ1-1, with 7 bases that match TRBD1. With V trimmed by 4 bases and J by 4 bases, 5 bases remained unmatched. Germline CDR1 and CDR2: KGHDR and SFDVKD. The CDR3 sequence is 14 residues long. CDR3 sequence reads: CATSDNRGPTEAFF. The CDR3 nucleotides are TGTGCCACCAGTGACAACAGGGGACCCACTGAAGCTTTCTTT.

The CDR3 protein is CASSQELAGGTYEQYF. In DNA, the CDR3 is TGTGCCAGCAGCCAAGAACTAGCGGGGGGAACCTACGAGCAGTACTTC. This sequence joins TRBV4-2 and TRBJ2-7, with 12 positions matching TRBD2. The CDR3 contains 16 residues. Trimming took 0 bases from V and 2 from J; bases not matched to a gene: 2. The germline gives CDR1 LGHNA, CDR2 YNFKEQ.

The chain joins TRBV15 to TRBJ2-1; D is ambiguous. CDR1 and CDR2 from the germline V gene are LNHNV and YYDKDF (reference sequence). The ends were cut back, 3 bases at V and 5 bases at J, with 8 bases in the middle. The CDR3 totals 13 residues. The CDR3 spells CATSRAYNNEQFF. The CDR3 DNA reads as TGTGCCACCAGCAGGGCATACAACAATGAGCAGTTCTTC.

The J gene is TRBJ1-1, the V gene TRBV3-1 (or the pseudogene TRBV3-2), with D uncertain. The germline V and J ends were trimmed by 1 base and 8 bases, with 11 bases remaining between them. This CDR3 is built from 13 residues. Per the germline V gene, CDR1 is LGHDT and CDR2 is YNNKEL (reference sequence). CDR3 residues: CASSQGNTPEAFF. The CDR3 DNA sequence: TGTGCCAGCAGCCAAGGAAACACCCCCGAAGCTTTCTTT.

The rearrangement links TRBV30 to TRBJ1-3, with D possibly matching TRBD1 (5 bases). Trimming shortened V by 0 bases and J by 5 bases, and 17 bases separated the two germline ends. Germline CDR1 and CDR2: GTSNPN and SVGIG (reference sequence). This CDR3 comprises 16 residues. The CDR3: CAWSVPTGRARNTIYF. The CDR3, as DNA: TGTGCCTGGAGTGTACCGACGGGCAGGGCTCGAAACACCATATATTTT.

The chain uses TRBV27 and TRBJ2-1; TRBD1 might be the D (5 bases). This CDR3 comprises 16 residues. Germline loops: CDR1 MNHEY, CDR2 SMNVEV (reference sequence). V gave up 0 bases and J gave up 0 bases, with 9 bases separating them. The DNA of the CDR3 is TGTGCCAGCAGTTTATCGTTTGGGGCCTCCTACAATGAGCAGTTCTTC. Its translation: CASSLSFGASYNEQFF.

The genes are TRBV12-3 or TRBV12-4 and TRBJ2-7; 7 bases align to TRBD1. Unmatched junction bases numbered 5, after V lost 5 bases and J lost 4 bases. The CDR3 has 13 residues. This chain's CDR3 is CASSLTGLYEQYF. The CDR3 DNA reads TGTGCCAGCAGTCTGACAGGGCTGTACGAGCAGTACTTC.

V and J are TRBV30 and TRBJ1-2; D not resolved. Germline V gene lookup returns CDR1 GTSNPN and CDR2 SVGIG (reference sequence). With 1 base removed from V and 4 bases from J, the gap between germline ends came to 10 bases. CDR3 size: 13 residues. The CDR3 is CAWSDTAGYGYTF. The CDR3 region has the DNA TGTGCCTGGAGTGACACCGCTGGCTATGGCTACACCTTC.

The genes are TRBV7-3 and TRBJ2-3, with a possible D match to TRBD2 (5 bases). Germline loops: CDR1 SGHTA, CDR2 FQGTGA. The CDR3 consists of 13 residues. The ends were cut back, 2 bases at V and 4 bases at J, with 7 bases in the middle. CDR3 residues: CASSLAAADTQYF. The CDR3 DNA reads as TGTGCCAGCAGCTTAGCAGCGGCAGATACGCAGTATTTT.

The chain employs TRBV11-3 and TRBJ1-1; 8 bases line up with TRBD1. Germline V lookup: CDR1 SGHNT, CDR2 YENEEA. The CDR3 loop spans 16 amino acids. J lost 1 base, V lost 5 bases, and 9 bases had no gene match. DNA for the CDR3: TGTGCCAGCAGCCCCGGTCAGGGGGCGGCGAACACTGAAGCTTTCTTT. Amino acid sequence: CASSPGQGAANTEAFF.

CDR3 bases: TGTGCCAGCAGTTACGCTGGGCAGGGGGCCTCCGGGGAGCTGTTTTTT. Translating gives CASSYAGQGASGELFF. V gene TRBV6-2 or TRBV6-3 combines with J gene TRBJ2-2; 8 positions match TRBD1. This CDR3 spans 16 amino acids. Germline V CDR1 and CDR2: MNHEY, SVGEGT. J gave up 6 bases and V 2 bases, and 8 bases lay outside the gene matches.

This sequence joins TRBV4-3 and TRBJ2-3; TRBD2 aligns across 12 bases. The CDR3 spans 16 residues. Germline-derived CDR1 and CDR2 are LGHNA and YSLEER. Trimming at V came to 4 bases and at J to 6 bases, leaving 8 bases not matched to a gene. The DNA for the CDR3 is TGCGCCAGCAGCCGAAGAAGGACTAGCGGGGATGATACGCAGTATTTT. It specifies CASSRRRTSGDDTQYF.

V gene TRBV27 combines with J gene TRBJ2-1; D is unresolved. The germline gives CDR1 MNHEY, CDR2 SMNVEV (reference sequence). The CDR3 consists of 12 residues. Trimming removed 7 bases from V and 8 bases from J, with 12 bases in between. This CDR3 is CASTSGIDEQFF. CDR3 coding DNA: TGTGCCAGCACGTCAGGAATCGATGAGCAGTTCTTC.

The V call is TRBV2, the J call TRBJ1-2; D perhaps matches TRBD1 (5 bases). Trimming shortened V by 11 bases and J by 3 bases, and 16 bases separated the two germline ends. Germline assignment: CDR1 SNHLY and CDR2 FYNNEI. This CDR3 is 13 amino acids long. CDR3 sequence: CADGRGADYGYTF. For the CDR3, the DNA is TGTGCCGACGGTAGGGGCGCGGACTATGGCTACACCTTC.

This clone was found a few times. The chain recombines TRBV2 with TRBJ1-1, with D uncertain. The CDR3 is made up of 14 amino acids. Trimming took 0 bases from V and 11 from J, leaving 16 bases between them. CDR1 is SNHLY, CDR2 FYNNEI, per germline. CDR3 amino acids: CASSEALLRGQAFF. The CDR3 DNA follows: TGTGCCAGCAGTGAAGCGCTTCTTCGAGGGCAGGCTTTCTTT.

In DNA form, the CDR3 reads TGTGCCTCAACTCGGGGGGGGCAAAACAATGAGCAGTTCTTC. This encodes CASTRGGQNNEQFF. V and J are TRBV19 and TRBJ2-1; 8 nucleotides match TRBD2. Trimming cost V 11 bases and J 5 bases; bases outside gene matches: 11. Germline V gene sequence: CDR1 LNHDA, CDR2 SQIVND (reference sequence). This CDR3 has 14 amino acids.

J is TRBJ1-5 and V is TRBV21-1; the table's D call, TRBD1, has no DNA check behind it. TRBV21-1 is a documented pseudogene. The length of the CDR3 is 18 residues. Here the CDR3 reads CASSIPRTDTSVAQPQHF. DNA of the CDR3: TGTGCCAGCAGCATCCCGAGGACAGATACATCTGTAGCTCAGCCCCAGCATTTT.